This T cell receptor beta chain came from a study of blood T cell repertoires in COVID-19. Measured with immunoSEQ multiplex PCR; TCRdb has only the in-frame clones, and not every one. This table holds 13,000 to 15,000 clones, roughly nine tenths found once. V was pared by 1 base and J by 11 bases, with 10 bases between. The CDR3 is 12 residues long. Germline V CDR1 and CDR2: SGHNT, YYREEE (reference sequence). The source is a man aged 45-60 years with active COVID-19. V gene TRBV5-4 combines with J gene TRBJ2-1; D uncertain. The material sequenced was peripheral blood. CDR3: CASSLTPGKQFF. The CDR3 region has the DNA TGTGCCAGCAGCTTGACCCCAGGAAAGCAGTTCTTC.